The entry that follows covers one T cell receptor beta chain sequence. The antigen remains undetermined. This sample was included in a study of post-analysis software for immune sequencing data. cDNA libraries of TCR beta carried unique molecular identifiers. Via MiXCR, TCRdb re-called the PCR reads, giving one row per CDR3 protein. Among roughly 400,000 distinct CDR3 sequences listed, 39% were seen once. The CDR3 is 16 amino acids. Germline V lookup: CDR1 DFQATT, CDR2 SNEGSKA (reference sequence). V gave up 6 bases and J gave up 0 bases; unmatched junction bases: 13. General observations from the study: Strong co-clustering by F measure was seen for same-batch samples. Patients showed TRBV5-6, TRBV5-1 and TRBV20-1 among four to six TRBV segments more frequent than in controls.

J is TRBJ2-7 and V is TRBV20-1, with 8 bases lining up with TRBD2. The origin of this receptor is a girl under 10 years old with multiple sclerosis. Sequenced: blood. CDR3 residues: CSAAKWPSGSSYEQYF. The CDR3 region has the DNA TGCAGTGCCGCCAAATGGCCTAGCGGGTCCTCCTACGAGCAGTACTTC.